Sequencing of this T cell receptor (beta chain) was carried out in a study of cytomegalovirus exposure and HLA in healthy donors (dated by TCRdb to about 2017). For the study in its entirety: The 550 to 750 repertoires of the first cohort and the roughly 110 validation repertoires were produced on the same platform, according to a later analysis. A separate validation cohort of 100 to 150 different subjects was used in addition to the approximately 670-subject first cohort. To predict cytomegalovirus infection status, the study brought together high-throughput TCR immunosequencing, statistical association of individual TCRs with disease status, and machine learning. The study aimed to test whether signatures of past pathogen exposure could be identified by cataloging public T cell receptors. General conclusions and limits of the study: The classifier was reported to diagnose cytomegalovirus status with high specificity and sensitivity in both the original cohort and the validation cohort. All 120 or so repertoires were used to score co-occurrence in the validation cohort in a later analysis, because that analysis had no HLA typing for the cohort. A later analysis found that TCRs clustered in the first cohort also tended to co-occur in the roughly 120 validation repertoires, with 94% of cluster scores above 0. The authors suggested that the approach could potentially be extended to other disease states and immunological phenotypes. In the study, some 160 TCR beta chains were listed as associated with cytomegalovirus. Most TCR sequences were observed very rarely across donors, whereas some public TCRs were present in many individuals. A few of the identified cytomegalovirus-associated TCR beta chains were confirmed in vitro to be specific for cytomegalovirus antigens.

The library was generated by the immunoSEQ multiplex PCR assay. As for the authors' bioinformatics: A statistical classification framework was built for diagnosing cytomegalovirus status from the catalog of TCR beta chain sequences. The table was pulled from immuneACCESS by TCRdb, which kept in-frame rearrangements only. Such tables lose some clones; where checked, under half of the loss comes from unresolved V genes, and the rest has no known cause. V and J calls and clone size are those listed in that table; D and trimming were worked out from the DNA. The sample profile shows some 130,000 clones; about 88% of them were found once. The top ten hold more than 0.95% of the sample. The donors belonged to the validation cohort of around 130 subjects, which was separate from the roughly 670-subject first cohort. Of note for this clone: This receptor's antigen is unknown. Base qualities are not at hand, and no much larger clone is one base apart.

The receptor was derived from a woman aged 18-29 years in good health and CMV-seronegative. Sequences were obtained from PBMCs.

The CDR3 amino acid sequence is: CAISLEMNTEAFF. The nucleotide sequence is given as TGTGCCATCAGCCTGGAGATGAACACTGAAGCTTTCTTT. The V and J genes are TRBV10-3 and TRBJ1-1; confidence is insufficient to name the D gene. V is pared back by 6 bases and J by 0 bases, with 8 bases lying between the germline termini. The germline V gene specifies ENHRY as CDR1 and SYGVKD as CDR2. Measured from the cysteine to the phenylalanine, the CDR3 is 13 residues long. The DNA shown is the 39-base CDR3, in frame from base 1.